This is a list of T cell receptor beta chains from one sample in a study of Ad26.COV2.S vaccination and SARS-CoV-2 variants. Produced via immunoSEQ multiplex PCR; TCRdb's table is partial and in-frame only. This sample has 300,000 to 400,000 clones; around 86% occur once, and the top ten carry 3.4%. Material: peripheral blood, obtained in a trial of Ad26.COV2.S vaccine versus placebo. The receptors originated from a person between 18 and 65 years old who received the Ad26.COV2.S COVID-19 vaccine or a placebo. Each CDR3 is given with its conserved first and last residue. D genes are given only for firm matches. Clone sizes are given selectively: once, few, many, or a class where the clone is expanded.

CDR3: CASSIAGVDTDTQYF; DNA: TGCGCCAGCAGCATAGCGGGGGTCGACACAGATACGCAGTATTTT; J: TRBJ2-3; D: TRBD2; V: TRBV5-1; size: -
CDR3: CASSIPGQGTYEQYF; DNA: TGTGCCAGTAGTATTCCGGGACAGGGGACCTACGAGCAGTACTTC; J: TRBJ2-7; D: TRBD1; V: TRBV19; size: -
CDR3: CASSQQGPDEKLFF; DNA: TGTGCCAGCAGCCAACAGGGACCCGACGAAAAACTGTTTTTT; J: TRBJ1-4; D: -; V: TRBV5-4; size: -
CDR3: CASSNRDRGTEAFF; DNA: TGTGCCAGCAGCAACCGGGACAGGGGCACTGAAGCTTTCTTT; J: TRBJ1-1; D: -; V: TRBV21-1; size: -
CDR3: CASSPTSTTQQYF; DNA: TGTGCCAGCAGTCCGACATCCACTACGCAGCAGTACTTC; J: TRBJ2-7; D: -; V: TRBV2; size: -
CDR3: CASSLNQGSNQPQHF; DNA: TGTGCCAGCTCACTAAATCAGGGCAGCAATCAGCCCCAGCATTTT; J: TRBJ1-5; D: -; V: TRBV18; size: -
CDR3: CASSPFTGLGTDTQYF; DNA: TGTGCCAGCAGCCCATTCACAGGGTTAGGCACAGATACGCAGTATTTT; J: TRBJ2-3; D: -; V: TRBV3-1/TRBV3-2; size: once
CDR3: CASSEKVVLRDGYTF; DNA: TGTGCCAGCAGTGAAAAAGTCGTTCTAAGGGATGGCTACACCTTC; J: TRBJ1-2; D: -; V: TRBV2; size: -
CDR3: CASSMGLEGWSNQPQHF; DNA: TGTGCCAGTAGTATGGGTCTCGAGGGCTGGAGCAATCAGCCCCAGCATTTT; J: TRBJ1-5; D: -; V: TRBV19; size: -
CDR3: CASAGTGAEKLFF; DNA: TGTGCTAGTGCCGGGACAGGGGCCGAAAAACTGTTTTTT; J: TRBJ1-4; D: TRBD1; V: TRBV12-5; size: -
CDR3: CASSQTGILSYEQYF; DNA: TGTGCCAGCAGCCAAACAGGGATACTCTCCTACGAGCAGTACTTC; J: TRBJ2-7; D: -; V: TRBV3-1/TRBV3-2; size: -
CDR3: CASSLPTGLRGYTF; DNA: TGTGCCAGCAGCTTACCGACAGGGTTACGCGGCTACACCTTC; J: TRBJ1-2; D: TRBD1; V: TRBV7-9; size: -
CDR3: CASSQGKTSANTGELFF; DNA: TGTGCCAGCAGCCAGGGGAAAACTAGCGCGAACACCGGGGAGCTGTTTTTT; J: TRBJ2-2; D: TRBD2; V: TRBV3-1/TRBV3-2; size: -
CDR3: CASSQPGRRTETQYF; DNA: TGTGCCAGCAGCCAACCGGGACGGAGAACGGAGACCCAGTACTTC; J: TRBJ2-5; D: -; V: TRBV4-2; size: few
CDR3: CASSDEFADTQYF; DNA: TGTGCCAGCAGTGATGAGTTCGCAGATACGCAGTATTTT; J: TRBJ2-3; D: -; V: TRBV2; size: -
CDR3: CASSPLDRVTEAFF; DNA: TGTGCCAGCAGCCCCCTAGACAGGGTCACTGAAGCTTTCTTT; J: TRBJ1-1; D: TRBD1; V: TRBV11-2; size: -
CDR3: CASSQDFGAGVYNEQFF; DNA: TGCGCCAGCAGCCAAGATTTTGGAGCGGGAGTATACAATGAGCAGTTCTTC; J: TRBJ2-1; D: TRBD2; V: TRBV4-3; size: -
CDR3: CASSPGQGKAFF; DNA: TGCGCCAGCAGTCCTGGACAGGGCAAAGCTTTCTTT; J: TRBJ1-1; D: TRBD1; V: TRBV5-1; size: once
CDR3: CASTLSGPGSSEQFF; DNA: TGTGCCAGCACCCTTAGCGGCCCTGGGTCGTCTGAGCAGTTCTTC; J: TRBJ2-1; D: -; V: TRBV25-1; size: -
CDR3: CASSVDPGSTNEKLFF; DNA: TGTGCCAGCAGCGTAGACCCAGGGAGTACTAATGAAAAACTGTTTTTT; J: TRBJ1-4; D: -; V: TRBV9; size: -
CDR3: CASSSLMSDNEQFF; DNA: TGCGCCAGCAGCTCGTTGATGTCGGACAATGAGCAGTTCTTC; J: TRBJ2-1; D: -; V: TRBV5-1; size: -
CDR3: CASSQDTRQGAVDTIYF; DNA: TGTGCCAGCAGCCAAGACACCCGACAGGGGGCGGTGGACACCATATATTTT; J: TRBJ1-3; D: TRBD1; V: TRBV4-2; size: -
CDR3: CASSFGPAGQGSYGYTF; DNA: TGTGCCAGCAGCTTCGGACCGGCGGGTCAGGGGAGTTATGGCTACACCTTC; J: TRBJ1-2; D: -; V: TRBV9; size: -
CDR3: CASSQDHRDSSNTGELFF; DNA: TGCGCCAGCAGCCAAGACCATCGGGACAGTTCGAACACCGGGGAGCTGTTTTTT; J: TRBJ2-2; D: TRBD1; V: TRBV4-3; size: few
CDR3: CASSVGAGLLGTDTQYF; DNA: TGTGCCAGCAGCGTAGGAGCAGGCCTTTTGGGCACAGATACGCAGTATTTT; J: TRBJ2-3; D: -; V: TRBV9; size: -
CDR3: CSVGPSHYGYTF; DNA: TGCAGCGTTGGTCCCAGTCACTATGGCTACACCTTC; J: TRBJ1-2; D: -; V: TRBV29-1; size: few
CDR3: CASRTGLLIPQHF; DNA: TGTGCCAGCAGGACAGGGCTCTTAATACCCCAGCATTTT; J: TRBJ1-5; D: TRBD1; V: TRBV6-5; size: once
CDR3: CASSYSIGTGAREAFF; DNA: TGTGCCAGCAGTTACTCGATTGGGACAGGGGCGCGGGAAGCTTTCTTT; J: TRBJ1-1; D: TRBD1; V: TRBV6-5; size: -
CDR3: CASSQEQGGMDYGYTF; DNA: TGTGCCAGCAGCCAAGAACAGGGAGGTATGGACTATGGCTACACCTTC; J: TRBJ1-2; D: -; V: TRBV4-2; size: -